This T cell receptor (beta chain) was sequenced during a study of vaccination and CD4 T cells after COVID-19. Study information: Nasal swab PCR had shown SARS-CoV-2 positivity in the convalescent patients (under ten mild cases, one severe case).

The V end lost 1 base, the J end lost 1 base, and 7 bases lay between the germline ends. The CDR3 is made up of 14 amino acids. CDR1 and CDR2 from the germline V gene are SGHTA and FQGTGA. Sequenced with the Oncomine TCR Beta short-read assay was DNA taken from cultured CD4+ T cells. Cultures of CD4+ T cells served as the source for extracting genomic DNA. MiXCR, run by TCRdb on the PCR reads, gives a single entry per CDR3 protein. This sample has under 20,000 distinct CDR3 sequences; about half occur once, and the top ten carry less than 3.5%. As for treatment: approximately 11-day PBMC culture with coronavirus spike peptide pools or control peptides (ViraFEST assay). Positive PCR results dated from March to December 2020, before the US Alpha, Beta and Delta variants. Study observations and caveats: When vaccine-specific clones from convalescent patients were examined, 304 of 307 were spike mono-reactive.

This clonotype was found a few times. Its antigen remains unknown. The sequencing used CD4+ T cells from blood, cultured in vitro, collected after SARS-CoV-2 vaccination. This TCR was sampled from a human donor who had recovered from COVID-19. This chain links TRBV7-3 with TRBJ1-1, with D uncertain. CDR3 sequence (DNA): TGTGCCAGCAGCTTAAACGTAAGGAACACTGAAGCTTTCTTT. This encodes CASSLNVRNTEAFF.